Detailed here is one T cell receptor beta chain. The data were obtained in a study of cytomegalovirus exposure and HLA in healthy donors. 13 Jbeta primers and 60 Vbeta primers were used for the PCR. Produced via immunoSEQ multiplex PCR; TCRdb's table is partial and in-frame only. Its clone listing holds 150,000 to 200,000 clones. CDR3 length: 16 amino acids. Germline assignment: CDR1 LGHNA and CDR2 YNFKEQ. Trimming removed 0 bases from V and 1 base from J; junction bases left unmatched: 4. The rearrangement links TRBV4-2 to TRBJ2-3, with TRBD2 identical over 7 bases. This TCR came from a young woman in good health and CMV-seropositive. Sequenced input: PBMCs. CDR3 nucleotides: TGTGCCAGCAGCCAAGATGCTAGCGGCCGCACAGATACGCAGTATTTT. The encoded protein is CASSQDASGRTDTQYF.